Listed below are T cell receptor beta chains from one sample, sequenced in a study of CD4 T cells in relation to SARS-CoV-2 and coronaviruses. Their antigens are not known. Libraries were prepared by immunoSEQ multiplex PCR; TCRdb keeps only in-frame clonotypes and omits some of them. Altogether tens of thousands of clones are present, roughly 80% being singletons, with the ten largest covering roughly 12%. The sample taken for sequencing was CD4+ T cells from PBMCs, cultured in vitro. The origin of the receptors is a human donor in good health. CDR3s include the opening cysteine and the closing phenylalanine or tryptophan. D genes are given only for firm matches. Expanded clones are given a class, and other clones once, few, many or no size at all.

>NA|NA|TRBJ1-5|TRBV6-1
CASRETWAGNNQPQHF
TGTGCCAGCAGGGAAACGTGGGCAGGGAACAATCAGCCCCAGCATTTT
>NA|NA|TRBJ2-5|TRBV5-1
CASSLGMAGLEETQYF
TGCGCCAGCAGCTTGGGGATGGCAGGGCTGGAAGAGACCCAGTACTTC
>NA|NA|TRBJ1-2|TRBV10-2
CASRGRVVNGYTF
TGCGCCAGCAGAGGGAGGGTAGTCAATGGCTACACCTTC
>TRBD1|NA|TRBJ1-1|TRBV5-1
CASSGGTGTINTEAFF
TGCGCCAGCAGCGGGGGGACAGGGACAATCAACACTGAAGCTTTCTTT
>TRBD1|NA|TRBJ1-2|TRBV2
CASSPRGANYGYTF
TGTGCCAGCAGTCCCAGGGGGGCTAACTATGGCTACACCTTC
>TRBD1|NA|TRBJ2-1|TRBV5-1
CASSLAPGQGWNEQFF
TGCGCCAGCAGCTTGGCGCCGGGACAGGGGTGGAATGAGCAGTTCTTC
>NA|few|TRBJ2-7|TRBV19
CATSPGWEDEQYF
TGTGCCACCTCCCCCGGGTGGGAAGACGAGCAGTACTTC
>NA|few|TRBJ1-1|TRBV28
CASNTGTHMNTEAFF
TGTGCCAGCAATACGGGTACTCACATGAACACTGAAGCTTTCTTT
>NA|NA|TRBJ2-3|TRBV7-8
CASSLGRARADTQYF
TGTGCCAGCAGCCTAGGACGTGCCCGGGCAGATACGCAGTATTTT
>NA|few|TRBJ1-2|TRBV19
CAIKKVGHYGYTF
TGTGCCATTAAGAAGGTGGGGCACTATGGCTACACCTTC
>NA|NA|TRBJ1-1|TRBV6-5
CASSVNDAAEAFF
TGTGCCAGCAGCGTAAATGATGCGGCCGAAGCTTTCTTT
>NA|few|TRBJ2-1|TRBV11-2
CASSLIIGQTYNEQFF
TGTGCCAGCAGCTTGATTATCGGGCAAACCTACAATGAGCAGTTCTTC
>TRBD1|NA|TRBJ1-1|TRBV9
CASSDGTGLTEAFF
TGTGCCAGCAGCGATGGGACAGGGTTGACTGAAGCTTTCTTT
>NA|NA|TRBJ1-1|TRBV21-1
CASSIYRGENTEAFF
TGTGCCAGCAGCATCTACAGGGGGGAGAACACTGAAGCTTTCTTT
>NA|once|TRBJ1-3|TRBV19
CASSHDPGHLGNTIYF
TGTGCCAGTAGTCATGATCCGGGACACTTGGGAAACACCATATATTTT
>TRBD1|NA|TRBJ2-1|TRBV5-1
CASSLTTGGSYNEQFF
TGCGCCAGCAGCTTAACGACAGGGGGGTCCTACAATGAGCAGTTCTTC
>NA|NA|TRBJ2-7|TRBV20-1
CSANRLVEQYF
TGCAGTGCGAACAGACTAGTGGAGCAGTACTTC
>TRBD2|NA|TRBJ2-1|TRBV10-1
CASSESGAGGNNEQFF
TGCGCCAGCAGTGAGTCGGGGGCGGGAGGGAACAATGAGCAGTTCTTC
>NA|hyperexpanded|TRBJ1-1|TRBV7-2
CASSHYEGPEAFF
TGTGCCAGCAGCCACTACGAGGGGCCTGAAGCTTTCTTT
>TRBD2|NA|TRBJ2-3|TRBV24-1
CATSPASGRTDTQYF
TGTGCCACCAGTCCGGCTAGCGGACGCACAGATACGCAGTATTTT
>NA|NA|TRBJ2-3|TRBV30
CACGRVKSTDTQYF
TGTGCCTGTGGCAGGGTGAAGAGCACAGATACGCAGTATTTT
>NA|NA|TRBJ2-1|TRBV5-4
CASSSSNEQFF
TGTGCCAGCAGCTCTAGCAATGAGCAGTTCTTC
>TRBD1|once|TRBJ2-7|TRBV11-1
CASSRFGTGPYEQYF
TGTGCCAGCAGCCGGTTCGGGACAGGCCCCTACGAGCAGTACTTC
>NA|NA|TRBJ1-4|TRBV4-1
CASSQGPGRQNEKLFF
TGCGCCAGCAGCCAAGGGCCAGGCAGACAGAATGAAAAACTGTTTTTT
>NA|NA|TRBJ2-1|TRBV7-3
CASSLSGDNYNEQFF
TGTGCCAGCAGCTTGTCGGGGGACAACTACAATGAGCAGTTCTTC
>NA|NA|TRBJ2-1|TRBV6-5
CASSDGDRNNNEQFF
TGTGCCAGCAGCGACGGGGACCGTAATAACAATGAGCAGTTCTTC
>NA|NA|TRBJ1-5|TRBV10-3
CAISEGQGNNQPQHF
TGTGCCATCAGTGAAGGGCAGGGGAACAATCAGCCCCAGCATTTT
>NA|NA|TRBJ2-5|TRBV7-2
CASSLNGATETQYF
TGTGCCAGCAGCTTAAACGGGGCCACGGAAACCCAGTACTTC
>NA|NA|TRBJ1-5|TRBV4-2
CASSQGSSTKNQPQHF
TGTGCCAGCAGCCAAGGGTCATCCACGAAGAATCAGCCCCAGCATTTT
>TRBD1|NA|TRBJ2-3|TRBV5-1
CASSSLQGQGADTQYF
TGCGCCAGCAGCTCACTACAGGGGCAGGGGGCAGATACGCAGTATTTT
>TRBD1|once|TRBJ1-4|TRBV19
CASSSAHRGAWEKLFF
TGTGCCAGTAGTAGTGCTCACAGGGGCGCGTGGGAAAAACTGTTTTTT
>TRBD2|NA|TRBJ2-7|TRBV11-3
CASSQRLAGDNEQYF
TGTGCCAGCAGCCAACGGCTAGCGGGAGATAACGAGCAGTACTTC
>TRBD1|once|TRBJ2-2|TRBV6-5
CAGTGDYSWPGELFF
TGTGCCGGGACAGGGGATTATTCATGGCCCGGGGAGCTGTTTTTT
>NA|NA|TRBJ1-1|TRBV10-3
CAISEGNVEAFF
TGTGCCATCAGTGAAGGAAACGTTGAAGCTTTCTTT
>TRBD1|NA|TRBJ2-7|TRBV4-2
CASSLRPGQGAYEQYF
TGTGCCAGCAGCCTACGCCCGGGACAGGGGGCCTACGAGCAGTACTTC
>NA|NA|TRBJ2-1|TRBV29-1
CSVEDWDTRGSEQFF
TGCAGCGTGGAAGACTGGGACACTCGAGGGTCTGAGCAGTTCTTC
>NA|NA|TRBJ2-7|TRBV6-5
CASSYYRGTAIYEQYF
TGTGCCAGCAGTTACTATCGCGGGACAGCGATCTACGAGCAGTACTTC
>NA|NA|TRBJ2-3|TRBV21-1
CASSKGPPGVLTDTQYF
TGTGCCAGCAGCAAAGGACCCCCAGGGGTCCTCACAGATACGCAGTATTTT
>TRBD1|few|TRBJ1-5|TRBV19
CASSTRDRSNQPQHF
TGTGCCAGTAGTACCCGGGACAGGTCTAATCAGCCCCAGCATTTT
>NA|NA|TRBJ2-1|TRBV7-2
CASSADIYNEQFF
TGTGCCAGCAGCGCCGACATTTACAATGAGCAGTTCTTC
>NA|NA|TRBJ2-1|TRBV7-3
CASSQGTPPYEQFF
TGTGCCAGCAGTCAAGGGACTCCTCCCTATGAGCAGTTCTTC
>NA|NA|TRBJ2-5|TRBV21-1
CASRWADAPWTDQETQYF
TGTGCCAGCAGATGGGCCGACGCCCCATGGACAGATCAAGAGACCCAGTACTTC
>NA|NA|TRBJ2-3|TRBV27
CASTKLRSTDTQYF
TGTGCCAGCACAAAGTTGCGGAGCACAGATACGCAGTATTTT
>NA|NA|TRBJ1-2|TRBV30
CAWSDKDYGYTF
TGTGCCTGGAGTGATAAGGACTATGGCTACACCTTC
>NA|NA|TRBJ1-2|TRBV7-8
CASSPGRGGGYTF
TGTGCCAGCAGCCCGGGTAGGGGAGGAGGCTACACCTTC
>TRBD1|NA|TRBJ2-4|TRBV19
CASSRTGDAKNIQYF
TGTGCCAGTAGTAGGACAGGGGACGCCAAAAACATTCAGTACTTC